The 23 T cell receptor beta chains below all came from one sample that was sequenced in a study of T cell responses to AZD1222 COVID-19 vaccine. Profiling relied on immunoSEQ multiplex PCR, and the TCRdb table lists in-frame clones only, not all of them. Counted here are some 170,000 clones, about 92% occurring once; the ten biggest clones make up 0.7% to 0.9%. The sample was peripheral blood, taken on day 0 of AZD1222 vaccination. These receptors were obtained from an adult in good health.

The gene calls are TRBV7-2 and TRBJ2-1; 8 nucleotides align to TRBD1. Germline CDR1 reads SGHTA; CDR2 reads FQGNSA. This CDR3 has 16 amino acids. V gave up 7 bases and J gave up 0 bases; unmatched junction bases: 8. The CDR3 nucleotides read TGTGCCAGCAACAGACAGGGGACCCACTCCTACAATGAGCAGTTCTTC. It encodes CASNRQGTHSYNEQFF. The full variable domain, rest sourced from reference TRBV7-2 and TRBJ2-1, is GAGVSQSPSNKVTEKGKDVELRCDPISGHTALYWYRQSLGQGLEFLIYFQGNSAPDKSGLPSDRFSAERTGGSVSTLTIQRTQQEDSAVYLCASNRQGTHSYNEQFFGPGTRLTVL.

The chain couples TRBV12-5 to TRBJ1-6; D is undetermined. V lost 0 bases, J lost 0 bases, and 9 bases lay in between. Looked up from germline, CDR1 is LGHNT and CDR2 is FRNRAP. The CDR3 consists of 17 residues. The CDR3, as DNA: TGTGCTAGTGGTTTGGTACTCGGAGCCTCCTATAATTCACCCCTCCACTTT. Translated: CASGLVLGASYNSPLHF.

CDR3 bases: TGTGCCAGCAGCTTAGGCCGGGACAGTAATTCACCCCTCCACTTT. It translates to CASSLGRDSNSPLHF. This chain links TRBV13 with TRBJ1-6, with 7 bases fitting TRBD1. The V segment lost 0 bases and the J segment 6 bases; nucleotides outside the gene matches: 2. The V gene's germline CDR1 is PRHDT and CDR2 FYEKMQ (reference sequence). There are 15 residues in the CDR3.

This chain connects TRBV7-3 to TRBJ1-2, with a tentative D call TRBD1 (5 bases). Germline CDR1 and CDR2: SGHTA and FQGTGA. CDR3 length equals 13 residues. V lost 5 bases and J lost 8, with 15 bases in between. This CDR3 is CASSPGGGIGYTF. CDR3 nucleotide sequence: TGTGCCAGCAGCCCAGGTGGGGGGATCGGCTACACCTTC.

CDR3 protein: CASSRAFSGGAFF. For the CDR3, the DNA is TGTGCCAGCAGCCGGGCCTTTTCAGGGGGAGCTTTCTTT. This sequence joins TRBV11-2 and TRBJ1-1, with 7 bases lining up with TRBD1. CDR1 is SGHAT, CDR2 FQNNGV, per germline. The CDR3 spans 13 residues. The V gene end was trimmed by 5 bases and the J gene end by 10 bases; junction bases not matched to a gene: 10.

The chain carries TRBV27 and TRBJ1-1; D not certain. Trimming removed 2 bases from V and 7 bases from J, with 11 bases in between. The CDR3 covers 13 residues. CDR1 and CDR2 (germline): MNHEY, SMNVEV (reference sequence). DNA of the CDR3: TGTGCCAGCAGTTTAAGGGAGGAGGGTGAAGCTTTCTTT. It encodes CASSLREEGEAFF.

The rearrangement links TRBV6-2 or TRBV6-3 to TRBJ1-5; D gene ambiguous. Between the trimmed V and J ends, which lost 4 bases and 6 bases, there was a span of 19 bases. Germline V gene sequence: CDR1 MNHEY, CDR2 SVGEGT. The CDR3 is made up of 16 amino acids. CDR3 amino acids: CASSLRHVDSVQPQHF. CDR3 coding DNA: TGTGCCAGCAGTTTGAGACACGTGGACTCGGTTCAGCCCCAGCATTTT.

The chain recombines TRBV25-1 with TRBJ2-1; D gene ambiguous. Per germline, CDR1 MGHDK and CDR2 SYGVNS. This CDR3 region has 14 residues. Trimming removed 0 bases at V and 4 bases at J, with 7 bases between. The CDR3 region is CASSEYNGYNEQFF. In DNA, the CDR3 is TGTGCCAGCAGTGAATATAACGGATACAATGAGCAGTTCTTC.

This clone showed up just a few times. The rearrangement links TRBV6-2 or TRBV6-3 to TRBJ2-7; D is ambiguous. CDR1 is MNHEY, CDR2 SVGEGT, per germline. The CDR3 covers 12 residues. V was cut by 4 bases and J by 3 bases, with 7 bases left in between. The CDR3, as DNA: TGTGCCAGCAGTTCCTTTGTCTACGAGCAGTACTTC. It yields the protein CASSSFVYEQYF.

The gene calls are TRBV21-1 and TRBJ1-3; TRBD1 is taken as the D call from the table, unchecked against the DNA. TRBV21-1 constitutes a pseudogene. The CDR3 length is 17 residues. CDR3 nucleotides: TGTGCCAGCAGCAAAGAAGTCCGGGACAGGGATCTAAACACCATATATTTT. Translation: CASSKEVRDRDLNTIYF.

The CDR3 DNA reads as TGTGCCAGCAGCTCCAACACCTTTTTCCAGGAAGTTTTCTCCTACGAGCAGTACTTC. The encoded protein is CASSSNTFFQEVFSYEQYF. J is TRBJ2-7 and V is TRBV11-3; no firm D call. V was pared by 4 bases and J by 0 bases, with 25 bases between. The CDR3 extends over 19 amino acids. Germline V gene data show CDR1 as SGHNT and CDR2 as YENEEA.

This sequence joins TRBV19 and TRBJ2-7; the D gene could be TRBD1 or TRBD2 (5 bases each). V lost 5 bases, J lost 0 bases, and 11 bases lay in between. Germline V gene sequence: CDR1 LNHDA, CDR2 SQIVND (reference sequence). This CDR3 has 14 amino acids. Here the CDR3 DNA reads TGTGCCAGTAGTTCCCCAGGGAGCTCCTACGAGCAGTACTTC. Translated, it gives CASSSPGSSYEQYF.

The genes are TRBV5-1 and TRBJ2-5, with 9 bases matching TRBD1. V was pared by 4 bases and J by 5 bases, with 3 bases of the junction left unmatched. The CDR3 extends over 13 amino acids. Germline V gives CDR1 SGHRS, CDR2 YFSETQ. The DNA for the CDR3 is TGCGCCAGCAGCAAAGGACAGGGGGAGACCCAGTACTTC. It yields the protein CASSKGQGETQYF.

The CDR3 spells CASSQDGCGVNQPQHF. CDR3 in DNA: TGCGCCAGCAGCCAAGACGGTTGCGGAGTCAATCAGCCCCAGCATTTT. V is TRBV4-1 and J is TRBJ1-5; unclear D gene. The CDR3 is 16 amino acids. Trimming shortened V by 0 bases and J by 3 bases, and 12 bases separated the two germline ends. The germline CDR1 and CDR2 sequences are MGHRA and YSYEKL.

The V and J genes are TRBV12-3 or TRBV12-4 and TRBJ1-3, with D hard to call. The CDR3 length is 12 residues. V lost 7 bases, J lost 4 bases, and 8 bases lay in between. CDR3 sequence reads: CASTANGNTIYF. The DNA of the CDR3 is TGTGCCAGCACGGCGAACGGAAACACCATATATTTT.

The chain employs TRBV5-1 and TRBJ2-5; tentatively, D is TRBD2 (6 bases). CDR1 is SGHRS, CDR2 YFSETQ, per germline. The CDR3 has 12 residues. Trimming cost V 4 bases and J 2 bases, with 6 bases left between them. This CDR3 is CASSRGQETQYF. The CDR3 bases are TGCGCCAGCAGCCGGGGGCAAGAGACCCAGTACTTC.

This clone has a single count. The chain links TRBV5-1 to TRBJ2-1; 8 nucleotides align to TRBD2. V lost 0 bases and J lost 7; bases outside the gene matches: 6. The germline gives CDR1 SGHRS, CDR2 YFSETQ. The CDR3 totals 15 residues. The CDR3 reads CASSLALAGLNEQFF. DNA of the CDR3: TGCGCCAGCAGCTTGGCCCTAGCGGGCCTTAATGAGCAGTTCTTC.

This sequence joins TRBV7-8 and TRBJ2-2, with D uncertain. From germline, CDR1 is SGHVS and CDR2 FQNEAQ. This CDR3 has 14 residues. V lost 3 bases and J lost 4, with 9 bases in between. The CDR3 sequence: CASSFFELTGELFF. Written as DNA, the CDR3 is TGTGCCAGCAGCTTTTTTGAACTCACCGGGGAGCTGTTTTTT. Full variable domain (missing parts from reference TRBV7-8 and TRBJ2-2): GAGVSQSPRYKVAKRGQDVALRCDPISGHVSLFWYQQALGQGPEFLTYFQNEAQLDKSGLPSDRFFAERPEGSVSTLKIQRTQQEDSAVYLCASSFFELTGELFFGEGSRLTVL.

J is TRBJ1-2 and V is TRBV14; possible D gene TRBD1, 5 bases. This CDR3 contains 14 residues. V was cut by 0 bases and J by 4 bases, with 9 bases left in between. The germline V gene has CDR1 SGHDN and CDR2 FVKESK. CDR3 DNA sequence: TGTGCCAGCAGCCAAGATTACGGGGGCTATGGCTACACCTTC. It yields the protein CASSQDYGGYGYTF.

This clone was seen a few times. The chain carries TRBV7-9 and TRBJ1-3; D is unclear. The CDR3 length is 13 residues. CDR1 is SEHNR, CDR2 FQNEAQ, per germline (reference sequence). The V and J ends lost 5 bases and 0 bases respectively, with 5 bases between them. This chain's CDR3 is CASSRGSGNTIYF. The DNA for the CDR3 is TGTGCCAGCAGCCGGGGCTCTGGAAACACCATATATTTT.

This chain links TRBV21-1 with TRBJ2-3; the D call of TRBD2 is as the table states it, not checked on the DNA. TRBV21-1 has pseudogene status. CDR3 length: 17 residues. CDR3 nucleotide sequence: TGTGCCAGCAGCAAAGGAGGGCAGCCTTTTAGCACAGATACGCAGTATTTT. It encodes CASSKGGQPFSTDTQYF.

The V and J genes are TRBV30 and TRBJ2-3; 12 nucleotides align to TRBD2. V trimming: 1 base; J trimming: 0 bases; junction bases outside the gene matches: 2. This CDR3 is built from 16 residues. The V gene's germline CDR1 is GTSNPN and CDR2 SVGIG (reference sequence). Here the CDR3 reads CAWSGLAGASTDTQYF. In DNA form, the CDR3 reads TGTGCCTGGAGTGGACTAGCGGGGGCAAGCACAGATACGCAGTATTTT.

The V and J genes are TRBV2 and TRBJ1-2, with 7 bases matching TRBD1. The CDR3 runs 15 residues. Germline CDR1 reads SNHLY; CDR2 reads FYNNEI. V trimming: 7 bases; J trimming: 4 bases; junction bases outside the gene matches: 12. The CDR3 here is CASNRDSQSGYGYTF. The CDR3 DNA follows: TGTGCCAGCAATAGGGACAGCCAGTCGGGCTATGGCTACACCTTC.